This T cell receptor (beta chain) emerged from a study of blood T cell repertoires in COVID-19. Across the study: The study drew acute and convalescent COVID-19 samples from the United States, Italy and Spain. Sample material is recorded as cDNA or gDNA derived from T cells, B-cell-depleted T cells, or PBMCs.

The CDR3 loop spans 12 amino acids. V was trimmed by 3 bases and J by 11 bases, leaving 13 bases between them. From germline, CDR1 is MNHEY and CDR2 SMNVEV (reference sequence). Under the authors' procedure: Amplification with reference gene primers provided the estimates of nucleated cell counts. This table comes from immunoSEQ multiplex PCR, and its TCRdb copy is limited to in-frame clones, with some not included. For V, J and clone size, that table is used; D and trimming come from the DNA. The data show more than 95,000 clones, with over 75% seen just once and 25% to 30% held by the top ten. This clone was detected only once.

The rearrangement links TRBV27 to TRBJ1-1; possibly TRBD1 for D (6 bases). This sequence was found in a woman older than 75 with acute or convalescent COVID-19. The sequencing sample was made of peripheral blood. CDR3 nucleotides: TGTGCCAGCAGTTTTCTGGCAGGGGTCGCTTTCTTT. This codes for CASSFLAGVAFF.